This T cell receptor (beta chain) was captured by sequencing in a study of blood T cell repertoires in COVID-19. Method: immunoSEQ multiplex PCR; TCRdb's copy keeps in-frame clones and lacks some. The sample has tens of thousands of clones; around 87% are singletons. Germline V gene lookup returns CDR1 LGHDT and CDR2 YNNKEL (reference sequence). The CDR3 runs 14 residues. Trimming took 2 bases from V and 5 from J; bases not matched to a gene: 3. Input material: peripheral blood. The gene calls are TRBV3-1 (or the pseudogene TRBV3-2) and TRBJ2-1; 7 bases agree with TRBD2. The sequence came from a human donor with active COVID-19. The donor label of this sample is uncertain. The CDR3 DNA reads as TGTGCCAGCAGCCAAACAGGACTAGACAATGAGCAGTTCTTC. This encodes CASSQTGLDNEQFF.